These 28 T cell receptor beta chains were all obtained from the same sample, sequenced in a study of blood T cell repertoires in COVID-19. The assay was immunoSEQ multiplex PCR, and TCRdb's table has in-frame clones only and misses some. Of about 86,000 clones in the sample, approximately 90% were seen once. Sequenced input: PBMCs or T cells enriched from blood (not recorded which). Receptor source: a woman between 45 and 60 years old with acute COVID-19.

The chain carries TRBV5-6 and TRBJ1-2, with TRBD1 matching over 8 bases. Germline loops: CDR1 SGHDT, CDR2 YYEEEE. J gave up 0 bases and V 4 bases, and 8 bases lay outside the gene matches. The CDR3 totals 16 residues. CDR3 sequence reads: CASSPVDRGPNYGYTF. In DNA, the CDR3 is TGTGCCAGCAGCCCCGTTGACAGGGGACCTAACTATGGCTACACCTTC.

The rearrangement joins TRBV27 to TRBJ2-3; maybe TRBD2 (6 bases). Between the trimmed V and J ends, which lost 6 bases and 4 bases, there was a span of 17 bases. The length of the CDR3 is 15 residues. Germline CDR1 reads MNHEY; CDR2 reads SMNVEV (reference sequence). The CDR3 DNA sequence: TGTGCCAGCAGGAGGTTCAGTCGGGGGTCAGATACGCAGTATTTT. Translation gives CASRRFSRGSDTQYF.

V gene TRBV5-1 combines with J gene TRBJ1-1, with a tentative D call TRBD1 (5 bases). The CDR3 contains 14 residues. The V and J ends lost 0 bases and 1 base respectively, with 7 bases between them. Germline assignment: CDR1 SGHRS and CDR2 YFSETQ. CDR3: CASSLGQQNTEAFF. The CDR3 DNA sequence: TGCGCCAGCAGCTTGGGACAGCAGAACACTGAAGCTTTCTTT. Supplemented by reference TRBV5-1 and TRBJ1-1, the full variable domain reads KAGVTQTPRYLIKTRGQQVTLSCSPISGHRSVSWYQQTPGQGLQFLFEYFSETQRNKGNFPGRFSGRQFSNSRSEMNVSTLELGDSALYLCASSLGQQNTEAFFGQGTRLTVV.

V usage is TRBV6-6 and J usage is TRBJ1-4, with TRBD1 identical over 9 bases. The CDR3 loop spans 16 amino acids. V was clipped by 6 bases and J by 2 bases; unmatched bases: 7. The germline V gene has CDR1 MNHNY and CDR2 SVGAGI (reference sequence). Here the CDR3 reads CASRSTGGATNEKLFF. Written as DNA, the CDR3 is TGTGCCAGCAGGTCGACAGGGGGTGCTACTAATGAAAAACTGTTTTTT.

CDR3 sequence (DNA): TGTGCCACCAGTGATACGCCGGGACAGGGGTCGGGGGACTATGGCTACACCTTC. Translation: CATSDTPGQGSGDYGYTF. The V gene is TRBV24-1, the J gene TRBJ1-2, with TRBD1 matching 10 bases. The germline gives CDR1 KGHDR, CDR2 SFDVKD. This CDR3 is 18 amino acids long. After removal of 3 bases from V and 3 bases from J, the junction contained 12 bases not matched to a gene.

This clone was observed once. The rearrangement uses TRBV11-2 and TRBJ2-7; TRBD2 is a possible D gene (5 bases). V was shortened by 5 bases and J by 6 bases, with 14 bases between the two germline ends. Germline loops: CDR1 SGHAT, CDR2 FQNNGV. CDR3 length: 13 residues. The CDR3 here is CASSTALAGEQYF. DNA for the CDR3: TGTGCCAGCAGCACCGCGCTAGCTGGCGAGCAGTACTTC.

The gene calls are TRBV3-1 (or the pseudogene TRBV3-2) and TRBJ1-2; D is possibly TRBD1 (6 bases). Germline-derived CDR1 and CDR2 are LGHDT and YNNKEL (reference sequence). The CDR3 is 13 amino acids. V lost 1 base to trimming and J lost 8 bases, with 11 bases between them. The CDR3 loop reads CASSQVLTGGYTF. DNA for the CDR3: TGTGCCAGCAGCCAAGTATTAACAGGGGGCTACACCTTC.

The chain carries TRBV10-3 and TRBJ1-3, with no clear D. CDR3 length equals 11 residues. V lost 5 bases and J lost 7, with 6 bases in between. The germline V gene has CDR1 ENHRY and CDR2 SYGVKD. DNA for the CDR3: TGTGCCATCAGTAATTCGAACACCATATATTTT. Translating gives CAISNSNTIYF.

This chain uses TRBV7-3 with TRBJ2-7, with 10 nucleotides matching TRBD2. Germline values: CDR1 SGHTA, CDR2 FQGTGA. The CDR3 consists of 18 residues. After removal of 6 bases from V and 9 bases from J, the junction contained 23 bases not matched to a gene. The CDR3 loop reads CASRYKGASGSPLPWQYF. CDR3 DNA: TGTGCCAGCAGATATAAAGGGGCTAGCGGGAGCCCTCTACCGTGGCAGTACTTC.

This rearrangement joins TRBV7-9 to TRBJ1-4; the match to TRBD1 covers 7 bases. CDR1 SEHNR and CDR2 FQNEAQ come from the germline V gene (reference sequence). The ends lost 4 bases at V and 7 bases at J; junction bases unmatched: 6. This CDR3 comprises 14 residues. This CDR3 reads CASSSNTGVEKLFF. CDR3 bases: TGTGCCAGCAGCTCTAATACAGGGGTTGAAAAACTGTTTTTT.

The chain links TRBV18 to TRBJ1-2; the D gene is possibly TRBD1 (6 bases). CDR3 length equals 15 residues. Trimming took 3 bases from V and 3 from J, leaving 14 bases between them. CDR1 is KGHSH, CDR2 LQKENI, per germline. The CDR3 loop is CASSPWGRGDYGYTF. For the CDR3, the DNA is TGTGCCAGCTCACCCTGGGGCAGGGGCGACTATGGCTACACCTTC.

V is TRBV9 and J is TRBJ1-1; perhaps TRBD1 as D (6 bases). In germline, CDR1 is SGDLS, CDR2 YYNGEE. The V end was cut by 3 bases, the J end by 5 bases, with 14 bases between. There are 14 residues in the CDR3. The CDR3 DNA reads as TGTGCCAGCAGCGCGCAGGGGACCGGAACTGAAGCTTTCTTT. Protein sequence: CASSAQGTGTEAFF.

As DNA, the CDR3 is TGCGCCAGCAGCTCCGGACAGGGATCAGAGACCCAGTACTTC. Protein sequence: CASSSGQGSETQYF. The rearrangement uses TRBV5-1 and TRBJ2-5, with TRBD1 matching 8 bases. V shed 3 bases, J shed 4 bases, and the junction held 5 bases outside the gene matches. The CDR3 covers 14 residues. CDR1 is SGHRS, CDR2 YFSETQ, per germline. The full variable domain, with the rest looked up from reference TRBV5-1 and TRBJ2-5, is KAGVTQTPRYLIKTRGQQVTLSCSPISGHRSVSWYQQTPGQGLQFLFEYFSETQRNKGNFPGRFSGRQFSNSRSEMNVSTLELGDSALYLCASSSGQGSETQYFGPGTRLLVL.

The chain has TRBV19 and TRBJ1-6; no clear D gene. Trimming removed 3 bases from V and 6 bases from J, with 12 bases in between. The CDR3 is 15 amino acids. CDR1 LNHDA and CDR2 SQIVND come from the germline V gene (reference sequence). The chain's CDR3 is CASSMSRGSNSPLHF. CDR3 coding DNA: TGTGCCAGTAGTATGTCTCGAGGGAGTAATTCACCCCTCCACTTT.

This chain connects TRBV5-8 to TRBJ2-5; D uncertain. V was clipped by 4 bases and J by 2 bases, with 3 bases between them. The CDR3 runs 11 residues. The V gene's germline CDR1 is SGHTS and CDR2 YDEGEE. The CDR3 bases are TGTGCCAGCAGCCAACAAGAGACCCAGTACTTC. It codes for CASSQQETQYF.

This clone was counted a few times. The junction departs from the called germline gene at one end, perhaps through a read error. The J gene is TRBJ2-7, the V gene TRBV3-1 (or the pseudogene TRBV3-2); D is unresolved. CDR1 is LGHDT and CDR2 is YNNKEL in the germline V gene (reference sequence). The CDR3 has 14 residues. The CDR3 spells CASSQGRSGSRTHF. The CDR3 DNA reads TGTGCCAGCAGCCAAGGGCGATCAGGCAGCCGTACGCACTTC.

The chain uses TRBV19 and TRBJ1-2, with unresolved D. The germline V gene has CDR1 LNHDA and CDR2 SQIVND (reference sequence). The CDR3 is 12 amino acids. V was clipped by 1 base and J by 8 bases, with 8 bases between them. The CDR3 DNA follows: TGTGCCAGTAGTATAGGGTACACGGGCTACACCTTC. Its protein product is CASSIGYTGYTF.

V is TRBV19 and J is TRBJ1-2; TRBD1 matches at 9 bases. J gave up 7 bases and V 6 bases, and 12 bases lay outside the gene matches. The length of the CDR3 is 15 residues. Germline V gives CDR1 LNHDA, CDR2 SQIVND (reference sequence). CDR3: CASRRQGEGKFGYTF. The CDR3 region has the DNA TGTGCCAGTAGAAGACAGGGGGAGGGTAAATTTGGCTACACCTTC.

CDR3 in amino acids: CASSYTGGLNQPQHF. For the CDR3, the DNA is TGTGCCAGCAGTTATACAGGGGGCCTGAATCAGCCCCAGCATTTT. The chain has TRBV2 and TRBJ1-5, with 9 bases aligning to TRBD1. The germline CDR1 and CDR2 sequences are SNHLY and FYNNEI. The CDR3 contains 15 residues. Trimming removed 5 bases from V and 4 bases from J; junction bases left unmatched: 6.

V gene TRBV30 combines with J gene TRBJ1-1; D gene unclear. The CDR3 is 13 residues long. The V gene's germline CDR1 is GTSNPN and CDR2 SVGIG (reference sequence). The V gene lost 1 base and the J gene lost 1 base, with 7 bases spanning the gap. As DNA, the CDR3 is TGTGCCTGGAGTGACAGTCGGAACACTGAAGCTTTCTTT. Its protein product is CAWSDSRNTEAFF.

CDR3 DNA sequence: TGCGCCAGCAGCGCCGGGACAGCTAACACTGAAGCTTTCTTT. Its translation is CASSAGTANTEAFF. V and J are TRBV5-1 and TRBJ1-1, with 7 positions matching TRBD1. CDR3 size: 14 residues. After removal of 4 bases from V and 2 bases from J, the junction contained 5 bases not matched to a gene. Looked up from germline, CDR1 is SGHRS and CDR2 is YFSETQ.

Only one count was recorded for this clone. The chain employs TRBV11-3 and TRBJ2-1, with D maybe TRBD1 (5 bases). The V end was cut by 6 bases, the J end by 4 bases, with 7 bases between. Germline assignment: CDR1 SGHNT and CDR2 YENEEA. The CDR3 loop spans 12 amino acids. The CDR3 nucleotides read TGTGCCAGCAGTCGACAGTACAATGAGCAGTTCTTC. Translation gives CASSRQYNEQFF.

The chain combines TRBV7-2 with TRBJ1-5; the match to TRBD1 covers 12 bases. CDR3 length: 15 residues. Germline V lookup: CDR1 SGHTA, CDR2 FQGNSA. Unmatched junction bases numbered 3, after V lost 4 bases and J lost 5 bases. The chain's CDR3 is CASSSGTGGDQPQHF. The CDR3 DNA sequence: TGTGCCAGCAGCTCCGGGACAGGGGGCGATCAGCCCCAGCATTTT.

The chain employs TRBV6-1 and TRBJ2-5; 7 bases map to TRBD2. There are 15 residues in the CDR3. The V and J ends lost 2 bases and 3 bases, in that order; junction bases with no gene match: 6. CDR1 and CDR2 (germline): MNHNS, SASEGT. The DNA for the CDR3 is TGTGCCAGCAGTGAATTAGGGCTAGCGGAAGAGACCCAGTACTTC. Amino acids: CASSELGLAEETQYF.

This clone was counted a few times. The V and J genes are TRBV12-2 and TRBJ1-5. TRBV12-2 is a documented pseudogene. This CDR3 contains 18 residues. The CDR3 coding sequence is TGTGCAAGTCGCTTATGGCGGGGAGGGACCGGCGCGTGTCAGCCCCAGCATTTT. Translating gives CASRLWRGGTGACQPQHF.

This sequence joins TRBV7-8 and TRBJ2-7; TRBD2 is a possible D gene (6 bases). The CDR3 loop spans 14 amino acids. V was trimmed by 5 bases and J by 1 base, leaving 12 bases between them. CDR1 and CDR2 from the germline V gene are SGHVS and FQNEAQ. The CDR3 loop is CASSPRAGSYEQYF. CDR3 nucleotides: TGTGCCAGCAGCCCAAGGGCGGGATCCTACGAGCAGTACTTC. The variable domain in full, with the rest retrieved from reference TRBV7-8 and TRBJ2-7, is GAGVSQSPRYKVAKRGQDVALRCDPISGHVSLFWYQQALGQGPEFLTYFQNEAQLDKSGLPSDRFFAERPEGSVSTLKIQRTQQEDSAVYLCASSPRAGSYEQYFGPGTRLTVT.

This clone was picked up a small number of times. The rearrangement uses TRBV7-8 and TRBJ2-7; TRBD2 matches at 7 bases. The germline gives CDR1 SGHVS, CDR2 FQNEAQ. This CDR3 is built from 16 residues. V dropped 5 bases and J dropped 4; count of bases not matched to a gene: 14. CDR3 DNA: TGTGCCAGCAGCGATAGAAATCGGGAGGTCGTTTACGAGCAGTACTTC. Encoded protein: CASSDRNREVVYEQYF.

This chain connects TRBV19 to TRBJ2-7, with D possibly being TRBD2 (7 bases). Per germline, CDR1 LNHDA and CDR2 SQIVND (reference sequence). The V end was cut by 4 bases, the J end by 6 bases, with 19 bases between. This CDR3 is built from 15 residues. CDR3 protein: CASSRGRGGEREQYF. The DNA of the CDR3 is TGTGCCAGTAGTAGGGGACGCGGGGGCGAGCGCGAGCAGTACTTC.